This paragraph covers one T cell receptor (beta chain) sequence. The repertoire was sequenced with immunoSEQ multiplex PCR; TCRdb's copy has only in-frame clones and lacks some. The sample lists 250,000 or so clones; 88% were seen once. The data were taken from a study of blood T cell repertoires in COVID-19. About the study: Samples of COVID-19 (acute and convalescent) were obtained from the United States, Italy and Spain. T cells, B-cell-depleted T cells, or PBMCs provided the cDNA or gDNA that served as material.

A COVID-19 case was met by exposed participants within 2 weeks before study entry. Trimming pared 6 bases from V and 9 bases from J, leaving 15 bases between. The CDR3 extends over 13 amino acids. The receptor was isolated from a woman aged 25 to 45 who had been exposed to COVID-19. Sequenced sample: PBMCs or T cells enriched from blood (not recorded which). V is TRBV12-3 or TRBV12-4 and J is TRBJ2-1; maybe TRBD1 (5 bases). The CDR3 loop is CASRLQVVGEQFF. The CDR3 region has the DNA TGTGCCAGCAGACTACAGGTTGTAGGTGAGCAGTTCTTC.